This T cell receptor beta chain originates from a study of molecular identifiers for immune sequencing clone quantification. Between the trimmed V and J ends, which lost 6 bases and 0 bases, there was a span of 11 bases. CDR3 length: 14 residues. CDR1 and CDR2 (germline): MDHEN, SYDVKM. This clonotype has ten or more counts. TCRdb redid the calling of the PCR reads with MiXCR, one entry per CDR3 protein. Here the sample spans hundreds of thousands of distinct CDR3 sequences, about a fifth being singletons. Source material: naive CD8+ T cells from blood, with Jurkat cell RNA spiked in. Subset here: FACS-sorted CD8+CD4-CCR7+CD45RA+ naive T cells. The clonotype was recovered from a human donor in good health. Some libraries in this study had Jurkat cell RNA spiked in. This chain uses TRBV28 with TRBJ1-1, with unresolved D. In DNA form, the CDR3 reads TGTGCCAGCAGGTCCCCGCGGTTGAACACTGAAGCTTTCTTT. This sequence encodes CASRSPRLNTEAFF.